This T cell receptor (beta chain) was observed in a study of blood T cell repertoires in COVID-19. Study in general: From the United States, Italy and Spain came samples of acute and convalescent COVID-19. From T cells, B-cell-depleted T cells, or PBMCs came the material, which was cDNA or gDNA.

Seattle enrolled patients during active infection and tracked them longitudinally. Germline assignment: CDR1 MNHEY and CDR2 SMNVEV (reference sequence). The CDR3 is 15 amino acids. V was pared by 6 bases and J by 5 bases, with 10 bases of the junction left unmatched. Authors' processing steps: How many nucleated cells were present was estimated from reference gene primer amplification. Profiled with immunoSEQ multiplex PCR; TCRdb holds only in-frame clones, not every one. For V, J and clone size, that table is used; D and trimming come from the DNA. The sample records 300,000 to 450,000 clones, around 92% being singletons.

The receptor was isolated from a woman aged 30 to 39 with COVID-19, enrolled during active disease. V and J are TRBV27 and TRBJ1-5; 7 bases are shared with TRBD1. Specimen: peripheral blood. The CDR3 DNA follows: TGTGCCAGCAGCCTTGGAGGGGGCGTTGATCAGCCCCAGCATTTT. Protein product: CASSLGGGVDQPQHF.